This TCR beta chain was retrieved from a study of T cells after yellow fever vaccination. In this sample, this clonotype turned up a few times. For TCR, cDNA came from 5'RACE template switching, which added a universal primer site and UMIs. TCRdb used MiXCR to reprocess the 5' RACE reads, holding one entry per CDR3 protein. The sample contains some 500,000 distinct CDR3 sequences, approximately 12% of which appear only once. The length of the CDR3 is 13 residues. Trimming removed 6 bases from V and 0 bases from J, with 8 bases in between. Germline CDR1 SQVTM, CDR2 ANQGSEA. The source is a man aged 25-45 years who received the YFV17D yellow fever vaccine. Sequencing used PBMCs, obtained on the day of the yellow fever booster vaccination. The chain joins TRBV29-1 to TRBJ2-2, with D possibly matching TRBD2 (5 bases). The CDR3 DNA reads TGCAGCGTCCTGGACTCGAACACCGGGGAGCTGTTTTTT. Protein: CSVLDSNTGELFF.